Following are 10 T cell receptor beta chains from one sample sequenced in a study of cytomegalovirus exposure and HLA in healthy donors. Data came from immunoSEQ multiplex PCR; TCRdb stores just in-frame clones and leaves some out. This table has roughly 150,000 clones, 70% to 85% appearing once. Specimen: PBMCs. These receptors originate from a man aged 25 to 45 in good health and CMV-seropositive.

The V and J genes are TRBV6-5 and TRBJ2-7; 10 bases fit TRBD1. V was clipped by 5 bases and J by 6 bases; unmatched bases: 4. Germline assignment: CDR1 MNHEY and CDR2 SVGAGI. This CDR3 has 13 residues. This CDR3 reads CASSRTGGGEQYF. CDR3 coding DNA: TGTGCCAGCAGTCGGACAGGGGGGGGCGAGCAGTACTTC.

The chain recombines TRBV29-1 with TRBJ1-1, with D possibly TRBD1 on 5 matching bases. The germline gives CDR1 SQVTM, CDR2 ANQGSEA. The CDR3 contains 12 residues. The germline V and J ends were trimmed by 3 bases and 6 bases, with 11 bases remaining between them. The CDR3 loop reads CSVDKGLSEAFF. The CDR3 DNA reads as TGCAGCGTTGATAAGGGGTTATCTGAAGCTTTCTTT.

This chain uses TRBV5-8 with TRBJ1-5; 9 bases are shared with TRBD1. V shed 3 bases, J shed 3 bases, and the junction held 13 bases outside the gene matches. The V gene's germline CDR1 is SGHTS and CDR2 YDEGEE. The CDR3 has 18 residues. The CDR3 region has the DNA TGTGCCAGCAGCTCGGATCCGGGACAGGGAAAAGTCAATCAGCCCCAGCATTTT. It is translated as CASSSDPGQGKVNQPQHF.

The rearrangement links TRBV5-1 to TRBJ1-2, with 10 bases fitting TRBD1. The germline gives CDR1 SGHRS, CDR2 YFSETQ. The CDR3 sequence is 15 residues long. V shed 0 bases and J 6 bases; nucleotides not matched to a gene: 5. The CDR3 spells CASSLAPGTGDGYTF. The CDR3 DNA follows: TGCGCCAGCAGCTTGGCACCAGGGACAGGGGATGGCTACACCTTC.

The chain employs TRBV9 and TRBJ2-1; 10 bases line up with TRBD1. Germline lookup yields CDR1 SGDLS and CDR2 YYNGEE. Trimming cost V 3 bases and J 6 bases; bases outside gene matches: 6. The CDR3 contains 15 residues. CDR3 sequence (DNA): TGTGCCAGCAGCGCGGCCGGGACAGGGGCCAATGAGCAGTTCTTC. As protein: CASSAAGTGANEQFF.

The chain has TRBV7-9 and TRBJ2-1, with 10 positions matching TRBD2. Germline V gene data show CDR1 as SEHNR and CDR2 as FQNEAQ (reference sequence). Trimming at V came to 5 bases and at J to 4 bases, leaving 5 bases not matched to a gene. CDR3 length: 15 amino acids. CDR3 coding DNA: TGTGCCAGCAGCCCCGGACTAGCGGAATACAATGAGCAGTTCTTC. It yields the protein CASSPGLAEYNEQFF.

This clone appeared once. The rearrangement links TRBV2 to TRBJ2-7, with D possibly matching TRBD1 (7 bases). Looked up from germline, CDR1 is SNHLY and CDR2 is FYNNEI. Trimming took 11 bases from V and 4 from J, leaving 18 bases between them. This CDR3 has 13 residues. The CDR3 loop is CASQGGTRYEQYF. The DNA of the CDR3 is TGTGCCTCCCAGGGGGGAACCCGATACGAGCAGTACTTC.

The J gene is TRBJ1-6, the V gene TRBV4-2, with 9 bases aligning to TRBD1. CDR3 size: 18 residues. CDR1 and CDR2 from the germline V gene are LGHNA and YNFKEQ. The J segment lost 0 bases and the V segment lost 4 bases, leaving 7 bases of the junction unmatched. CDR3 nucleotides: TGTGCCAGCAGCCGACCTTGGACAGGGGACTCCTATAATTCACCCCTCCACTTT. This sequence encodes CASSRPWTGDSYNSPLHF.

This clone appeared once. This sequence joins TRBV2 and TRBJ2-3, with 8 bases fitting TRBD2. The junction had 10 bases not matched to a gene; V was cut back by 7 bases and J by 4 bases. Germline loops: CDR1 SNHLY, CDR2 FYNNEI. The CDR3 covers 15 residues. The CDR3, as DNA: TGTGCCAGCACGACCCGGCTAGCGGGCTCAGATACGCAGTATTTT. Amino acids: CASTTRLAGSDTQYF.

The chain has TRBV6-4 and TRBJ2-1, with D possibly TRBD1 on 5 matching bases. Germline CDR1 is MRHNA and CDR2 is SNTAGT. This CDR3 has 15 amino acids. Trimming cost V 4 bases and J 4 bases, with 14 bases left between them. The CDR3 is CASSGRAGPYNEQFF. CDR3 sequence (DNA): TGTGCCAGCAGTGGTAGGGCAGGGCCGTACAATGAGCAGTTCTTC.